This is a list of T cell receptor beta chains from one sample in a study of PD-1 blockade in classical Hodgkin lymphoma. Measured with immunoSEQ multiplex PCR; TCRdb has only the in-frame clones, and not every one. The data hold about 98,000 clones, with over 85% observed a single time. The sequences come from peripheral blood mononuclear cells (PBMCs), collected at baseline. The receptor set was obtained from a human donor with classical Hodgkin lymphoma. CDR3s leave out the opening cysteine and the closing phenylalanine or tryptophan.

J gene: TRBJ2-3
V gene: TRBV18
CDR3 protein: ASSPRLAGEVGTDTQY

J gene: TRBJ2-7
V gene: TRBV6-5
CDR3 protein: ASSPSPGSVYEQY

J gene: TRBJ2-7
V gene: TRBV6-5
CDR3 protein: ASSYTDHYEQY

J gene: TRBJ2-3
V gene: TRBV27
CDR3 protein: ASSLLAGGTDTQY

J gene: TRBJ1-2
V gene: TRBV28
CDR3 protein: ASSISRGYGYT

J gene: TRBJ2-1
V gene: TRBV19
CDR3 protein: ASSVARVSYNEQF

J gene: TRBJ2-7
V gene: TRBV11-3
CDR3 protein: ASSLSSGLEQY

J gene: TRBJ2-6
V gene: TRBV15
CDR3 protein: ATSRVRGAGANVLT

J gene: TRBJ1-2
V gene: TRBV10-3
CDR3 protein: AISTSPASGYT

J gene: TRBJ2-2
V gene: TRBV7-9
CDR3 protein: ASSTWTGTGELF

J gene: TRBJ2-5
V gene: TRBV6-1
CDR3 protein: ASSGRRHSGSRLETQY

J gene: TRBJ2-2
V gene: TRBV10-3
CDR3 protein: AISGGDSHTGELF

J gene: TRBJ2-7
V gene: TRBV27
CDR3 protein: ASSFRPSGGLSEQY

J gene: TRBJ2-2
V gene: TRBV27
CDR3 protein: ASSLFGPGELF

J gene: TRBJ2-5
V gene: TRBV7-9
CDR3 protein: ASFGVPGGPGRETQY

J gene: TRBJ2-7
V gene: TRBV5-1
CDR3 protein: ASRGKAYEQY